The 9 T cell receptor beta chains given below trace back to one sample, sequenced in a study of spatial heterogeneity in lung cancer. TCRdb reprocessed the 5' RACE reads with MiXCR, giving one entry per CDR3 protein. The sample includes under 150,000 distinct CDR3 sequences, 10% to 13% of them seen just once. The time point: blood at routine non-recurrence follow-up after resection. Sequenced material: PBMCs, taken at follow-up. All receptors come from a female donor with early-stage non-small cell lung cancer.

This chain connects TRBV3-1 to TRBJ2-7; a possible D gene is TRBD1 (5 bases). The CDR3 is 12 amino acids. Germline V gene data show CDR1 as LGHDT and CDR2 as YNNKEL (reference sequence). V was cut by 3 bases and J by 5 bases, with 8 bases left in between. CDR3 loop: CASSQAGHEQYF. The CDR3 bases are TGTGCCAGCAGCCAGGCAGGGCACGAGCAGTACTTC.

This clonotype has a handful of counts. The chain has TRBV2 and TRBJ1-1; tentative D call: TRBD1 (5 bases). The V end lost 5 bases, the J end lost 0 bases, and 19 bases lay between the germline ends. CDR3 length: 17 amino acids. Looked up from germline, CDR1 is SNHLY and CDR2 is FYNNEI. CDR3 protein: CASSPPRKGTVNTEAFF. The DNA for the CDR3 is TGTGCCAGCAGTCCCCCAAGGAAAGGGACGGTGAACACTGAAGCTTTCTTT.

This clonotype was detected many times. This rearrangement joins TRBV29-1 to TRBJ2-1; TRBD2 is a possible D gene (6 bases). CDR1 is SQVTM, CDR2 ANQGSEA, per germline. The CDR3 is 14 amino acids. V was clipped by 3 bases and J by 3 bases, with 12 bases between them. CDR3 coding DNA: TGCAGCGTTGACGAGCGGGTTAACTACAATGAGCAGTTCTTC. It specifies CSVDERVNYNEQFF.

This clonotype was observed a few times. The V call is TRBV7-6, the J call TRBJ2-3, with 7 positions matching TRBD1. Germline CDR1 reads SGHVS; CDR2 reads FNYEAQ. The V segment lost 5 bases and the J segment 4 bases; nucleotides outside the gene matches: 9. CDR3 length: 15 residues. The CDR3 DNA reads as TGTGCCAGCAGCACTATTACAGGGGCGGCAGATACGCAGTATTTT. Amino acids: CASSTITGAADTQYF.

In this sample, this clonotype turned up a few times. The chain uses TRBV6-2 or TRBV6-3 and TRBJ1-2, with 7 positions matching TRBD1. Germline V gene data show CDR1 as MNHEY and CDR2 as SVGEGT. The CDR3 sequence is 14 residues long. The ends lost 7 bases at V and 7 bases at J; junction bases unmatched: 12. This CDR3 reads CASTREQGRSGYTF. The DNA of the CDR3 is TGTGCCAGCACCCGCGAACAGGGGAGGAGTGGCTACACCTTC.

The chain is built from TRBV29-1 and TRBJ2-3, with 14 bases lining up with TRBD2. The germline gives CDR1 SQVTM, CDR2 ANQGSEA. This CDR3 is built from 15 residues. V was pared by 6 bases and J by 4 bases, with 6 bases of the junction left unmatched. The CDR3 nucleotides read TGCAGCGTCGGGACTAGCGGGAGTAGGGCAGATACGCAGTATTTT. Its translation: CSVGTSGSRADTQYF.

The chain joins TRBV6-2 or TRBV6-3 to TRBJ2-3; D gene unclear. V lost 0 bases to trimming and J lost 3 bases, with 4 bases between them. Germline V gene data show CDR1 as MNHEY and CDR2 as SVGEGT. This CDR3 contains 13 residues. Here the CDR3 DNA reads TGTGCCAGCAGTTACTCGACAACAGATACGCAGTATTTT. This sequence encodes CASSYSTTDTQYF.

J is TRBJ2-1 and V is TRBV20-1; TRBD2 agrees at 13 bases. V shed 5 bases and J 8 bases; nucleotides not matched to a gene: 15. The CDR3 contains 17 residues. Germline values: CDR1 DFQATT, CDR2 SNEGSKA (reference sequence). CDR3 in amino acids: CSAAAGLAGVNEYEQFF. CDR3 nucleotide sequence: TGCAGTGCTGCAGCAGGACTAGCGGGAGTTAACGAGTATGAGCAGTTCTTC.

The J gene is TRBJ1-1, the V gene TRBV28; tentative D call: TRBD1 (5 bases). The CDR3 contains 15 residues. Looked up from germline, CDR1 is MDHEN and CDR2 is SYDVKM. Trimming stripped 2 bases from V and 6 bases from J, with 16 bases between. As DNA, the CDR3 is TGTGCCAGCAGTTTACCGGGGGGGACTAGGCCTGAAGCTTTCTTT. Its protein is CASSLPGGTRPEAFF.